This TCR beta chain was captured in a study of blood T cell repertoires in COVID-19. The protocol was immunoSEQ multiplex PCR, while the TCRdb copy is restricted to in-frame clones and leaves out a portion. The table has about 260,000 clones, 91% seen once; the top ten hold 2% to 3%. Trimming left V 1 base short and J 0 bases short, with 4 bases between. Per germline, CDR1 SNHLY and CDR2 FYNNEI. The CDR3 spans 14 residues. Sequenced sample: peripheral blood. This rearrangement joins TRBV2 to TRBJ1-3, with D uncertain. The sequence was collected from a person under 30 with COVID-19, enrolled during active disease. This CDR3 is CASSEVISGNTIYF. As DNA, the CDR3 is TGTGCCAGCAGTGAAGTAATCTCTGGAAACACCATATATTTT.